Listed here are 32 T cell receptor beta chains from one sample, sequenced in a study of blood T cell repertoires in COVID-19. Method: immunoSEQ multiplex PCR; TCRdb's copy keeps in-frame clones and lacks some. This repertoire shows 150,000 to 200,000 clones, roughly 93% found once; its top ten account for about 5%. Input material: peripheral blood. The receptors originated from a man aged 18 to 29 with COVID-19, enrolled during active disease.

This chain connects TRBV9 to TRBJ1-5; 7 nucleotides match TRBD1. Germline lookup yields CDR1 SGDLS and CDR2 YYNGEE. V dropped 0 bases and J dropped 4; count of bases not matched to a gene: 4. The CDR3 is made up of 15 amino acids. The CDR3, as DNA: TGTGCCAGCAGCGTAGCCGGGACAGATAATCAGCCCCAGCATTTT. Encoded protein: CASSVAGTDNQPQHF.

In regard to this clone: Sequence at one end of the junction differs from germline and may be a read error. The rearrangement joins TRBV4-1 to TRBJ1-4; tentative D call: TRBD1 (6 bases). Germline loops: CDR1 MGHRA, CDR2 YSYEKL. The CDR3 is made up of 15 amino acids. For the CDR3, the DNA is TGCGCCAGCAGCCAAAGGACAGCAACTAATGAAAAACTGCTTTTT. As protein: CASSQRTATNEKLLF.

The J gene is TRBJ2-1, the V gene TRBV7-9; D is possibly TRBD1 (6 bases). Trimming took off 5 bases at V and 10 bases at J, with 9 bases between the two ends. CDR1 is SEHNR, CDR2 FQNEAQ, per germline (reference sequence). CDR3 size: 11 residues. CDR3: CASSPGQEQFF. CDR3 nucleotide sequence: TGTGCCAGCAGCCCAGGACAGGAGCAGTTCTTC.

The rearrangement joins TRBV7-8 to TRBJ2-2; D gene ambiguous. Germline V gene data show CDR1 as SGHVS and CDR2 as FQNEAQ. Trimming stripped 3 bases from V and 8 bases from J, with 13 bases between. The CDR3 extends over 14 amino acids. CDR3 sequence: CASSFLRVSGELFF. The CDR3 DNA reads TGTGCCAGCAGCTTCTTGAGAGTCTCGGGGGAGCTGTTTTTT.

The chain recombines TRBV27 with TRBJ1-1, with D possibly being TRBD1 (6 bases). V dropped 1 base and J dropped 7 bases, with 13 bases sitting between them. The germline CDR1 and CDR2 sequences are MNHEY and SMNVEV (reference sequence). This CDR3 has 14 amino acids. CDR3 in DNA: TGTGCCAGCAGTTTATATACAGGGAGGGGTGAAGCTTTCTTT. Protein sequence: CASSLYTGRGEAFF.

This clone appeared once. V gene TRBV4-1 combines with J gene TRBJ1-6; TRBD1 agrees at 8 bases. There are 15 residues in the CDR3. Trimming removed 3 bases from V and 9 bases from J; junction bases left unmatched: 7. Germline V gene lookup returns CDR1 MGHRA and CDR2 YSYEKL. Here the CDR3 reads CASSHDRGQGSPLHF. Written as DNA, the CDR3 is TGCGCCAGCAGCCATGATAGAGGACAGGGTTCACCCCTCCACTTT.

The chain joins TRBV13 to TRBJ2-6; 10 nucleotides line up with TRBD2. Germline V lookup: CDR1 PRHDT, CDR2 FYEKMQ (reference sequence). The V segment lost 0 bases and the J segment 4 bases; nucleotides outside the gene matches: 6. This CDR3 comprises 18 residues. The CDR3 region has the DNA TGTGCCAGCAGCTTAGGACTAGCGGGGCGGGGAGGGGCCAACGTCCTGACTTTC. Its translation: CASSLGLAGRGGANVLTF.

Turning to this clone: A junction end diverges from the germline sequence, so it may reflect a read error. The rearrangement links TRBV28 to TRBJ1-4; 9 bases fit TRBD1. CDR1 is MDHEN and CDR2 is SYDVKM in the germline V gene. The CDR3 is 14 residues long. The CDR3 coding sequence is TGTGCCAGCAGCCGACAGGGGGTGAATGAAAAACTGCTTTTT. This sequence encodes CASSRQGVNEKLLF.

The chain couples TRBV10-3 to TRBJ1-5; 9 bases are a match to TRBD1. Per germline, CDR1 ENHRY and CDR2 SYGVKD. The CDR3 extends over 16 amino acids. The ends lost 3 bases at V and 0 bases at J; junction bases unmatched: 3. CDR3 DNA: TGTGCCATCAGTGATGGGACAGGGCATAGCAATCAGCCCCAGCATTTT. It codes for CAISDGTGHSNQPQHF.

Only one count was recorded for this clone. The CDR3 DNA reads as TGTGCCAGCAGCTTAGAGGGGCAAGAGTTTCGGAAGTTCTTC. Its translation: CASSLEGQEFRKFF. The rearrangement uses TRBV7-2 and TRBJ2-1, with a possible D match to TRBD1 (5 bases). Germline CDR1 reads SGHTA; CDR2 reads FQGNSA. This CDR3 is 14 amino acids long. Trimming pared 1 base from V and 14 bases from J, leaving 18 bases between. Complete variable domain (other parts from reference TRBV7-2 and TRBJ2-1): GAGVSQSPSNKVTEKGKDVELRCDPISGHTALYWYRQSLGQGLEFLIYFQGNSAPDKSGLPSDRFSAERTGGSVSTLTIQRTQQEDSAVYLCASSLEGQEFRKFFGPGTRLTVL.

The chain joins TRBV5-1 to TRBJ2-1; possible D gene TRBD2, 5 bases. The CDR3 runs 16 residues. Per germline, CDR1 SGHRS and CDR2 YFSETQ. The V gene lost 2 bases and the J gene lost 3 bases, with 15 bases spanning the gap. CDR3 in DNA: TGCGCCAGCAGCTTAAATAGCGCGAAGATCTACAATGAGCAGTTCTTC. It encodes CASSLNSAKIYNEQFF.

A remark on this clone: An end of the junction does not agree with germline; a read error may underlie this. The CDR3 nucleotides are TGCGCCAGCAGCCGTACGACAGGGGGCCTGAGTGAAAAACTGCTTTTT. Protein sequence: CASSRTTGGLSEKLLF. V gene TRBV4-1 combines with J gene TRBJ1-4; TRBD1 matches at 10 bases. CDR3 length: 16 residues. The germline CDR1 and CDR2 sequences are MGHRA and YSYEKL.

The rearrangement joins TRBV28 to TRBJ1-1; TRBD1 matches 8 bases. The CDR3 has 16 residues. J gave up 3 bases and V 5 bases, and 11 bases lay outside the gene matches. The germline CDR1 and CDR2 sequences are MDHEN and SYDVKM. DNA of the CDR3: TGTGCCAGCAGTATACCAGCAGGGGGCGGGGACACTGAAGCTTTCTTT. Translated: CASSIPAGGGDTEAFF.

The chain is built from TRBV15 and TRBJ2-1; D not resolved. The germline gives CDR1 LNHNV, CDR2 YYDKDF (reference sequence). The CDR3 is made up of 14 amino acids. Trimming removed 1 base from V and 1 base from J, with 5 bases in between. CDR3 nucleotides: TGTGCCACCAGCAGAGCAGTGTCCTACAATGAGCAGTTCTTC. This codes for CATSRAVSYNEQFF.

The chain uses TRBV3-1 (or the pseudogene TRBV3-2) and TRBJ2-7; 11 bases are shared with TRBD1. CDR1 and CDR2 from the germline V gene are LGHDT and YNNKEL (reference sequence). The CDR3 is 19 amino acids. Germline trimming cut 0 bases from V and 5 bases from J; bases unmatched to any gene: 15. The CDR3 DNA reads TGTGCCAGCAGCCAAGAGAGTACCTGGGTGGGACAGGGGGAAGACGAGCAGTACTTC. This translates into CASSQESTWVGQGEDEQYF.

The CDR3 sequence: CASLGAHMFFSTDTQYF. The CDR3 region has the DNA TGTGCCAGCCTGGGGGCGCACATGTTTTTTAGCACAGATACGCAGTATTTT. The rearrangement uses TRBV21-1 and TRBJ2-3; TRBD1, the D gene given by the table, was not confirmed from the DNA. TRBV21-1 is an annotated pseudogene. The CDR3 contains 17 residues.

The V and J genes are TRBV7-2 and TRBJ1-1; TRBD1 agrees at 10 bases. The CDR3 is 16 amino acids. The V gene's germline CDR1 is SGHTA and CDR2 FQGNSA. Germline trimming cut 0 bases from V and 5 bases from J; bases unmatched to any gene: 6. CDR3 loop: CASSLADRGLGTEAFF. DNA for the CDR3: TGTGCCAGCAGCTTAGCAGACAGGGGGCTGGGGACTGAAGCTTTCTTT.

This clone was counted once. This chain joins TRBV7-8 and TRBJ2-7; D gene unclear. This CDR3 has 14 residues. The germline V gene encodes CDR1 SGHVS and CDR2 FQNEAQ. Trimming shortened V by 4 bases and J by 4 bases, and 14 bases separated the two germline ends. The CDR3 reads CASSSQMGLYEQYF. Written as DNA, the CDR3 is TGTGCCAGCAGCTCCCAAATGGGCTTGTACGAGCAGTACTTC.

The chain links TRBV7-9 to TRBJ2-2; D is possibly TRBD2 (6 bases). V was cut by 2 bases and J by 2 bases, with 12 bases left in between. The germline gives CDR1 SEHNR, CDR2 FQNEAQ (reference sequence). The CDR3 covers 16 residues. Here the CDR3 reads CASSLRGARNTGELFF. The CDR3 DNA sequence: TGTGCCAGCAGCTTACGCGGGGCGCGAAACACCGGGGAGCTGTTTTTT.

The J gene is TRBJ2-1, the V gene TRBV11-3; 7 bases line up with TRBD1. Unmatched junction bases numbered 8, after V lost 6 bases and J lost 3 bases. CDR3 size: 15 residues. The germline gives CDR1 SGHNT, CDR2 YENEEA. The CDR3 region has the DNA TGTGCCAGCAGTAGGAGGACAGGCGACTACAATGAGCAGTTCTTC. This codes for CASSRRTGDYNEQFF. Full variable domain (outside the CDR3, taken from reference TRBV11-3 and TRBJ2-1): EAGVVQSPRYKIIEKKQPVAFWCNPISGHNTLYWYLQNLGQGPELLIRYENEEAVDDSQLPKDRFSAERLKGVDSTLKIQPAELGDSAVYLCASSRRTGDYNEQFFGPGTRLTVL.

As DNA, the CDR3 is TGTGCCAGCAGTTTATATGAGGGGGCCGACACTGAAGCTTTCTTT. Translation gives CASSLYEGADTEAFF. The rearrangement links TRBV27 to TRBJ1-1; 7 nucleotides align to TRBD1. Looked up from germline, CDR1 is MNHEY and CDR2 is SMNVEV (reference sequence). The V gene end was trimmed by 1 base and the J gene end by 3 bases; junction bases not matched to a gene: 5. This CDR3 comprises 15 residues.

This chain uses TRBV19 with TRBJ1-5, with D possibly being TRBD1 (6 bases). Germline CDR1 is LNHDA and CDR2 is SQIVND (reference sequence). V dropped 5 bases and J dropped 6 bases, with 11 bases sitting between them. This CDR3 has 13 residues. The CDR3 region is CASSSLGGQPQHF. CDR3 DNA: TGTGCCAGTAGTTCGCTAGGGGGTCAGCCCCAGCATTTT.

Notes on this clone: The junction does not match germline at one end; this may be a read error. The genes are TRBV5-1 and TRBJ1-4; 10 bases agree with TRBD1. CDR1 SGHRS and CDR2 YFSETQ come from the germline V gene. This CDR3 has 13 residues. CDR3 bases: TGCGCCAGCAGCCGGGACAGGGGTGAAAAACTGCTTTTT. This sequence encodes CASSRDRGEKLLF.

V and J are TRBV11-3 and TRBJ2-2; the match to TRBD1 covers 10 bases. The J segment lost 6 bases and the V segment lost 1 base, leaving 2 bases of the junction unmatched. The germline gives CDR1 SGHNT, CDR2 YENEEA. This CDR3 is built from 15 residues. The CDR3 loop is CASSLGTGGSGELFF. The CDR3 nucleotides are TGTGCCAGCAGCTTAGGGACAGGGGGATCCGGGGAGCTGTTTTTT.

The chain carries TRBV15 and TRBJ1-5, with a tentative D call TRBD1 (5 bases). Germline assignment: CDR1 LNHNV and CDR2 YYDKDF (reference sequence). The CDR3 has 15 amino acids. Trimming removed 0 bases from V and 1 base from J, with 7 bases in between. Here the CDR3 reads CATSRDKGSNQPQHF. The DNA for the CDR3 is TGTGCCACCAGCAGAGATAAGGGGAGCAATCAGCCCCAGCATTTT.

The chain uses TRBV9 and TRBJ2-1; the match to TRBD2 covers 7 bases. V trimming: 3 bases; J trimming: 5 bases; junction bases outside the gene matches: 14. This CDR3 is 17 amino acids long. The germline CDR1 and CDR2 sequences are SGDLS and YYNGEE. The CDR3 protein is CASSAQLATGMDNEQFF. The CDR3 coding sequence is TGTGCCAGCAGCGCACAACTAGCGACGGGGATGGACAATGAGCAGTTCTTC. The complete variable domain, with remaining parts taken from reference TRBV9 and TRBJ2-1, reads DSGVTQTPKHLITATGQRVTLRCSPRSGDLSVYWYQQSLDQGLQFLIQYYNGEERAKGNILERFSAQQFPDLHSELNLSSLELGDSALYFCASSAQLATGMDNEQFFGPGTRLTVL.

The CDR3 reads CATREGSWGNQPQHF. In nucleotides, the CDR3 is TGTGCCACCCGGGAAGGCAGTTGGGGCAATCAGCCCCAGCATTTT. This rearrangement joins TRBV19 to TRBJ1-5; no clear D gene. This CDR3 is built from 15 residues. Germline V lookup: CDR1 LNHDA, CDR2 SQIVND (reference sequence). V dropped 10 bases and J dropped 2 bases, with 18 bases sitting between them.

The rearrangement uses TRBV28 and TRBJ1-3; no clear D. Trimming stripped 8 bases from V and 2 bases from J, with 19 bases between. The germline V gene encodes CDR1 MDHEN and CDR2 SYDVKM. The CDR3 loop spans 16 amino acids. CDR3 amino acids: CASLDRPDGAGNTIYF. CDR3 in DNA: TGTGCCAGCCTCGACCGCCCCGATGGAGCTGGAAACACCATATATTTT.

In this sample, this clone turned up once. The chain combines TRBV5-1 with TRBJ2-5, with 12 bases identical to TRBD2. Trimming took 4 bases from V and 5 from J; bases not matched to a gene: 18. The CDR3 has 19 residues. Germline CDR1 is SGHRS and CDR2 is YFSETQ. The CDR3 DNA sequence: TGCGCCAGCAGCCCGGGACAGGGTTGGACTAGCGGGATCATGGAGACCCAGTACTTC. This sequence encodes CASSPGQGWTSGIMETQYF.

The genes are TRBV15 and TRBJ2-5, with 7 bases matching TRBD2. Germline-derived CDR1 and CDR2 are LNHNV and YYDKDF (reference sequence). This CDR3 region has 14 residues. V trimming: 5 bases; J trimming: 5 bases; junction bases outside the gene matches: 8. DNA of the CDR3: TGTGCCACCAGCGGAGGACTAGTTAGGGAGACCCAGTACTTC. Amino acid sequence: CATSGGLVRETQYF.

The rearrangement uses TRBV7-8 and TRBJ1-2; 7 bases are shared with TRBD1. Per germline, CDR1 SGHVS and CDR2 FQNEAQ. J gave up 4 bases and V 5 bases, and 10 bases lay outside the gene matches. The length of the CDR3 is 15 residues. For the CDR3, the DNA is TGTGCCAGCAGCAGAGAGACAGGGCTAGGCTATGGCTACACCTTC. Translation: CASSRETGLGYGYTF.

The V gene is TRBV5-1, the J gene TRBJ2-7; D may be TRBD2 (6 bases). The V and J ends lost 2 bases and 7 bases respectively, with 16 bases between them. The germline gives CDR1 SGHRS, CDR2 YFSETQ. CDR3 size: 14 residues. As DNA, the CDR3 is TGCGCCAGCAGCTTTGGTGCGGGGCTCTATGAGCAGTACTTC. This codes for CASSFGAGLYEQYF.